This TCR beta chain was identified in a study of T cell responses to AZD1222 COVID-19 vaccine. This CDR3 has 12 residues. The germline V and J ends were trimmed by 3 bases and 6 bases, with 9 bases remaining between them. Germline V gives CDR1 MDHEN, CDR2 SYDVKM. The protocol was immunoSEQ multiplex PCR, while the TCRdb copy is restricted to in-frame clones and leaves out a portion. This repertoire shows over 110,000 clones, 91% found once; its top ten account for about 3%. Source: peripheral blood, taken on day 0 of AZD1222 vaccination. The TCR sequence derives from an adult in good health. The genes are TRBV28 and TRBJ2-7; no firm D call. The CDR3 sequence is CASSFSAVEQYF. The CDR3 nucleotides are TGTGCCAGCAGTTTTTCGGCTGTCGAGCAGTACTTC.